This T cell receptor (beta chain) is from a study of blood T cell repertoires in COVID-19. Study details: COVID-19 samples collected from the United States, Italy and Spain covered acute and convalescent phases.

Followed over time, Seattle patients had been enrolled while infection was active. Per the study methods: By means of reference gene primer amplification, nucleated cell counts were estimated. Sequencing used immunoSEQ multiplex PCR; TCRdb keeps in-frame clones, though not all of them. The V and J calls and the clone size are those of that table, but D and trimming were determined from the DNA. The sample holds around 260,000 clones, around nine tenths seen once. Notes on this clone: An end of the junction does not agree with germline; a read error may underlie this.

Germline V CDR1 and CDR2: MNHNS, SASEGT. The CDR3 is made up of 14 amino acids. V is TRBV6-1 and J is TRBJ2-3; 9 bases line up with TRBD1. This TCR came from a woman in her sixties or seventies with COVID-19, enrolled during active disease. The sequencing sample was made of peripheral blood. CDR3 in DNA: TGTGCCAGCAGGGAAGCGACAGGGGGAGATACGCAGTATTTT. Its translation is CASREATGGDTQYF.